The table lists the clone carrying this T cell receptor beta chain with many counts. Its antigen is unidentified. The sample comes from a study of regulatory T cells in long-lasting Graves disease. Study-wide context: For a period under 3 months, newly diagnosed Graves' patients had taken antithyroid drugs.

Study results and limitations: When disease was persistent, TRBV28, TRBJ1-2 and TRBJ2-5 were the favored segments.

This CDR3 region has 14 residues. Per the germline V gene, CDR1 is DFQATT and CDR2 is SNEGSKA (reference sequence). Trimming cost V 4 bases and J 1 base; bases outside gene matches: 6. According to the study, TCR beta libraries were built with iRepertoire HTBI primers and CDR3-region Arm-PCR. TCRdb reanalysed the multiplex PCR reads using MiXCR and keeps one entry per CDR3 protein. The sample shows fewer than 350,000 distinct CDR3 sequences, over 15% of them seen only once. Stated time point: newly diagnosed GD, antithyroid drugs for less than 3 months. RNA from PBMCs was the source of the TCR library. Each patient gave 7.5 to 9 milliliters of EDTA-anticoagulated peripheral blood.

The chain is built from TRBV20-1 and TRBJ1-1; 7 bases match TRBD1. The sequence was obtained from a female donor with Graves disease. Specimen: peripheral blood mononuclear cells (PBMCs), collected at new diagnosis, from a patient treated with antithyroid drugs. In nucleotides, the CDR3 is TGCAGTGCTACCACCGGGACAGAGAACACTGAAGCTTTCTTT. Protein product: CSATTGTENTEAFF.